Below, 21 T cell receptor beta chains from the same sample are listed, as sequenced in a study of molecular identifiers for immune sequencing clone quantification. TCRdb re-derived calls from the PCR reads in MiXCR, one entry per CDR3 protein. The sample includes 490,000 or so distinct CDR3 sequences, roughly a fifth of them seen just once. Sequenced sample: naive CD8+ T cells from blood, with Jurkat cell RNA spiked in. Specified subset: FACS-sorted CD8+CD4-CCR7+CD45RA+ naive T cells. These receptors all stem from a human donor in good health. Some libraries in this study had Jurkat cell RNA spiked in.

This clonotype was observed a handful of times. V usage is TRBV27 and J usage is TRBJ2-7, with no clear D. This CDR3 contains 14 residues. Germline loops: CDR1 MNHEY, CDR2 SMNVEV (reference sequence). Trimming took off 6 bases at V and 8 bases at J, with 20 bases between the two ends. Here the CDR3 DNA reads TGTGCCAGCAGCCCAGGCGAAGGATTTACGAAGCAGTACTTC. Its protein is CASSPGEGFTKQYF.

This clonotype turned up a few times. The chain couples TRBV4-1 to TRBJ1-1, with D possibly TRBD1 on 5 matching bases. Trimming cost V 4 bases and J 1 base, with 10 bases left between them. Per germline, CDR1 MGHRA and CDR2 YSYEKL. This CDR3 region has 14 residues. CDR3 sequence: CASSRLDTNTEAFF. CDR3 in DNA: TGCGCCAGCAGCCGGTTGGACACGAACACTGAAGCTTTCTTT.

This clonotype was recorded many times. V gene TRBV27 combines with J gene TRBJ2-3; 11 nucleotides match TRBD2. This CDR3 has 18 amino acids. Germline trimming cut 4 bases from V and 2 bases from J; bases unmatched to any gene: 11. CDR1 is MNHEY and CDR2 is SMNVEV in the germline V gene (reference sequence). CDR3 DNA: TGTGCCAGCAGTTACCGGACTAGCGGGCGGAAACTCACAGATACGCAGTATTTT. This translates into CASSYRTSGRKLTDTQYF.

J is TRBJ2-7 and V is TRBV6-5; TRBD1 aligns across 10 bases. This CDR3 is 13 amino acids long. The germline V gene encodes CDR1 MNHEY and CDR2 SVGAGI. J was trimmed by 6 bases and V by 6 bases; bases with no gene match: 5. As DNA, the CDR3 is TGTGCCAGCAGCCGCGGGACAGGGGCCGAGCAGTACTTC. Residues: CASSRGTGAEQYF.

Details on this clonotype: Given a much more abundant clone one base away, this may be a read error. This chain joins TRBV5-1 and TRBJ2-3; tentatively, D is TRBD2 (6 bases). In germline, CDR1 is SGHRS, CDR2 YFSETQ. The CDR3 is 15 amino acids. The V end lost 4 bases, the J end lost 0 bases, and 12 bases lay between the germline ends. CDR3 sequence (DNA): TGCGCCAGCAGCCCCGTAGCGGATAGCACAGATACGCAGTATTTT. Translated: CASSPVADSTDTQYF.

The J gene is TRBJ2-1, the V gene TRBV19, with TRBD1 matching over 9 bases. Germline V gene sequence: CDR1 LNHDA, CDR2 SQIVND (reference sequence). The CDR3 is 15 amino acids. V shed 1 base, J shed 7 bases, and the junction held 5 bases outside the gene matches. The CDR3 is CASSIGDRGKNEQFF. CDR3 DNA: TGTGCCAGTAGTATAGGAGACAGGGGGAAGAATGAGCAGTTCTTC.

CDR3: CASTKDRGEGGTDTQYF. In DNA, the CDR3 is TGTGCCAGCACGAAGGACAGGGGGGAAGGGGGCACAGATACGCAGTATTTT. The V and J genes are TRBV2 and TRBJ2-3; 10 bases agree with TRBD1. In germline, CDR1 is SNHLY, CDR2 FYNNEI. After removal of 7 bases from V and 1 base from J, the junction contained 11 bases not matched to a gene. The length of the CDR3 is 17 residues.

This clonotype was observed at least ten times. V usage is TRBV6-5 and J usage is TRBJ2-5; D perhaps matches TRBD1 (5 bases). V lost 7 bases and J 0 bases, leaving 12 bases between the germline ends. This CDR3 region has 14 residues. Germline lookup yields CDR1 MNHEY and CDR2 SVGAGI. The CDR3 nucleotides are TGTGCCAGCAACGACAGATACGACCAAGAGACCCAGTACTTC. This codes for CASNDRYDQETQYF.

Notes on this clonotype: A read error may explain this, as a much larger clone is one base away. This chain uses TRBV4-1 with TRBJ1-4; D remains ambiguous. Between the trimmed V and J ends, which lost 4 bases and 6 bases, there was a span of 6 bases. Germline values: CDR1 MGHRA, CDR2 YSYEKL. This CDR3 has 12 amino acids. The CDR3 sequence: CASSPPHEKLFF. CDR3 nucleotides: TGCGCCAGCAGCCCCCCTCATGAAAAACTGTTTTTT.

This sequence joins TRBV7-9 and TRBJ2-7; 9 nucleotides align to TRBD1. Germline lookup yields CDR1 SEHNR and CDR2 FQNEAQ (reference sequence). The V gene end was trimmed by 4 bases and the J gene end by 4 bases; junction bases not matched to a gene: 8. The length of the CDR3 is 15 residues. In DNA form, the CDR3 reads TGTGCCAGCAGCTCCCCGGCGGGACAGGGTTACGAGCAGTACTTC. Protein product: CASSSPAGQGYEQYF.

The chain combines TRBV4-1 with TRBJ1-1; tentative D call: TRBD1 (5 bases). Trimming shortened V by 4 bases and J by 2 bases, and 11 bases separated the two germline ends. CDR1 and CDR2 (germline): MGHRA, YSYEKL. The CDR3 length is 14 residues. The CDR3 loop is CASSPRQLNTEAFF. The CDR3 DNA reads as TGCGCCAGCAGCCCCCGACAGTTAAACACTGAAGCTTTCTTT.

The table lists this clonotype with many counts. The chain carries TRBV7-6 and TRBJ2-7, with D perhaps assigned TRBD1 or TRBD2 (5 bases each). The CDR3 totals 13 residues. CDR1 and CDR2 (germline): SGHVS, FNYEAQ. Deletions cut 0 bases from V and 6 bases from J, with 9 bases between. This CDR3 is CASSLAGTGEQYF. In nucleotides, the CDR3 is TGTGCCAGCAGCTTAGCTGGGACCGGCGAGCAGTACTTC.

This clonotype has ten or more counts. The chain employs TRBV5-1 and TRBJ2-1; 13 bases agree with TRBD2. Germline V lookup: CDR1 SGHRS, CDR2 YFSETQ. The CDR3 has 15 residues. Germline trimming cut 3 bases from V and 6 bases from J; bases unmatched to any gene: 3. The CDR3 region has the DNA TGCGCCAGCAGCTACGGGACTAGCGGGGTCAATGAGCAGTTCTTC. Translation: CASSYGTSGVNEQFF.

This clonotype turned up a few times. V is TRBV28 and J is TRBJ1-1; D may be TRBD1 (5 bases). Trimming removed 7 bases at V and 1 base at J, with 13 bases between. CDR3 length equals 14 residues. Germline V gene data show CDR1 as MDHEN and CDR2 as SYDVKM. The CDR3 DNA sequence: TGTGCCAGCACCACAGGATGGGAGAACACTGAAGCTTTCTTT. This gives the protein CASTTGWENTEAFF.

This clonotype was seen many times. V usage is TRBV29-1 and J usage is TRBJ2-5; TRBD2 aligns across 12 bases. CDR1 is SQVTM, CDR2 ANQGSEA, per germline. CDR3 size: 17 residues. Unmatched junction bases numbered 11, after V lost 6 bases and J lost 0 bases. The CDR3 spells CSVLTSGGAKYQETQYF. CDR3 nucleotide sequence: TGCAGCGTCCTGACTAGCGGGGGAGCTAAGTACCAAGAGACCCAGTACTTC.

For this clonotype: One end of the junction is discordant with germline, which a read error may explain. The V gene is TRBV9, the J gene TRBJ2-3; perhaps TRBD1 as D (6 bases). The CDR3 is 14 residues long. Germline CDR1 and CDR2: SGDLS and YYNGEE. CDR3 in DNA: TGTGCCAGCAGCGTAGAAGGGGGAACAGATACGCAGTGTTTT. Protein product: CASSVEGGTDTQCF.

Concerning this clonotype: This CDR3 is missing its conserved last phenylalanine or tryptophan, likely due to a read error. This rearrangement joins TRBV5-1 to TRBJ1-1, with a weak D call TRBD1 (5 bases). CDR3 size: 16 residues. Germline-derived CDR1 and CDR2 are SGHRS and YFSETQ. The CDR3 reads CASSFFSGTENPEAFC. CDR3 coding DNA: TGCGCCAGCAGCTTCTTTTCCGGGACGGAGAACCCTGAAGCTTTCTGT.

This chain connects TRBV27 to TRBJ1-1; TRBD1 matches at 10 bases. Germline loops: CDR1 MNHEY, CDR2 SMNVEV (reference sequence). V gave up 5 bases and J gave up 5 bases; unmatched junction bases: 8. This CDR3 has 15 residues. The CDR3 region has the DNA TGTGCCAGCAGTCTGGGGACAGGGGTAGGGACTGAAGCTTTCTTT. Amino acid sequence: CASSLGTGVGTEAFF.

The chain is built from TRBV7-9 and TRBJ2-1; perhaps TRBD1 as D (5 bases). Trimming cost V 7 bases and J 9 bases, with 25 bases left between them. Germline CDR1 and CDR2: SEHNR and FQNEAQ (reference sequence). The CDR3 is made up of 16 amino acids. The CDR3 DNA reads as TGTGCCAGCACCGACCGGGCCCTAGGGGTTGAAAGTGAGCAGTTCTTC. It encodes CASTDRALGVESEQFF.

Worth noting for this clonotype: At one end, the junction sequence differs from germline, possibly due to a read error. V gene TRBV7-9 combines with J gene TRBJ2-4; 10 bases fit TRBD1. CDR1 and CDR2 (germline): SEHNR, FQNEAQ (reference sequence). This CDR3 spans 17 amino acids. The CDR3 reads CASGLGGQGLAKNIQYF. The DNA for the CDR3 is TGTGCCAGCGGCTTAGGGGGACAGGGGCTAGCCAAAAACATTCAGTACTTC. Combining the CDR3 with reference TRBV7-9 and TRBJ2-4 gives the whole variable domain DTGVSQNPRHKITKRGQNVTFRCDPISEHNRLYWYRQTLGQGPEFLTYFQNEAQLEKSRLLSDRFSAERPKGSFSTLEIQRTEQGDSAMYLCASGLGGQGLAKNIQYFGAGTRLSVL.

This clonotype was seen ten or more times. The chain joins TRBV4-1 to TRBJ2-7, with 8 bases that match TRBD1. The CDR3 runs to 17 residues. CDR1 and CDR2 (germline): MGHRA, YSYEKL. The V and J ends lost 2 bases and 4 bases, in that order; junction bases with no gene match: 13. For the CDR3, the DNA is TGCGCCAGCAGCCAAATTTTAATGGACAGGGTAGTATACGAGCAGTACTTC. Translated: CASSQILMDRVVYEQYF.